The 9 T cell receptor beta chains reported below all come from one sample, sequenced in a study of blood T cells in healthy people across ages. Next came a second PCR, run for about 7 to 12 cycles, which used a sample-barcoded 5' primer along with a J-beta primer mix. Each CDR3 protein is one row after TCRdb ran MiXCR on the 5' RACE reads. Counted here are about 570,000 distinct CDR3 sequences, about 25% occurring once; the ten biggest clones make up approximately 18%. Sequencing was performed on blood. Receptor source: a woman between 65 and 79 years old in good health.

This clonotype was counted a few times. For the CDR3, the DNA is TGTGCCAGTAACAGGGGGCGGGCGGTGACTGAAGCTTTCTTT. Translation gives CASNRGRAVTEAFF. This rearrangement joins TRBV6-5 to TRBJ1-1; 9 bases map to TRBD1. This CDR3 region has 14 residues. V dropped 9 bases and J dropped 5; count of bases not matched to a gene: 10. Germline CDR1 reads MNHEY; CDR2 reads SVGAGI.

The chain carries TRBV5-1 and TRBJ2-2; TRBD1 matches at 8 bases. With V trimmed by 0 bases and J by 4 bases, 5 bases remained unmatched. The germline V gene has CDR1 SGHRS and CDR2 YFSETQ. There are 16 residues in the CDR3. CDR3 in DNA: TGCGCCAGCAGCTTGGGAACGGGACAGGTCACCGGGGAGCTGTTTTTT. This translates into CASSLGTGQVTGELFF.

This clonotype has a handful of counts. The DNA of the CDR3 is TGCGCCAGCAGCCAGGACAGGGGGCGACAACTGTTTTTT. It codes for CASSQDRGRQLFF. The chain combines TRBV4-3 with TRBJ1-4, with 11 bases aligning to TRBD1. CDR1 is LGHNA and CDR2 is YSLEER in the germline V gene. This CDR3 has 13 amino acids. Losses at the gene ends were 3 bases for V and 12 bases for J; bases not matched to a gene: 3.

This clonotype has a handful of counts. The J gene is TRBJ2-5, the V gene TRBV20-1, with D uncertain. Germline V gene data show CDR1 as DFQATT and CDR2 as SNEGSKA (reference sequence). V was trimmed by 0 bases and J by 5 bases, leaving 13 bases between them. The CDR3 length is 14 residues. The CDR3 protein is CSARDRFNPETQYF. The DNA for the CDR3 is TGCAGTGCTAGAGATCGCTTCAACCCGGAGACCCAGTACTTC.

This rearrangement joins TRBV9 to TRBJ2-6; no clear D. In germline, CDR1 is SGDLS, CDR2 YYNGEE. V was shortened by 2 bases and J by 0 bases, with 9 bases between the two germline ends. The CDR3 consists of 16 residues. The CDR3 bases are TGTGCCAGCAGCGTCCTCAGGCACTCTGGGGCCAACGTCCTGACTTTC. Its translation is CASSVLRHSGANVLTF.

The table lists this clonotype with a few counts. The chain couples TRBV24-1 to TRBJ2-3; D uncertain. Germline V lookup: CDR1 KGHDR, CDR2 SFDVKD. V was clipped by 0 bases and J by 4 bases, with 10 bases between them. This CDR3 is 15 amino acids long. CDR3 DNA: TGTGCCACCAGTGATTTGAAGGATGAGGCAGATACGCAGTATTTT. Translation gives CATSDLKDEADTQYF.

This chain connects TRBV18 to TRBJ2-5, with D maybe TRBD1 (6 bases). Per the germline V gene, CDR1 is KGHSH and CDR2 is LQKENI. The V end was cut by 6 bases, the J end by 5 bases, with 13 bases between. The CDR3 covers 13 residues. The CDR3 region is CASSQAGDETQYF. The DNA of the CDR3 is TGTGCCAGCTCCCAGGCAGGGGACGAGACCCAGTACTTC.

The chain is built from TRBV28 and TRBJ2-7, with 8 bases that match TRBD1. The CDR3 runs to 15 residues. Trimming took 4 bases from V and 0 from J; bases not matched to a gene: 5. From germline, CDR1 is MDHEN and CDR2 SYDVKM. For the CDR3, the DNA is TGTGCCAGCAGTTCAACAGGGGGAGTCTCCTACGAGCAGTACTTC. It is translated as CASSSTGGVSYEQYF.

This clonotype occurred once. This chain connects TRBV9 to TRBJ2-3; D call uncertain. V was pared by 2 bases and J by 4 bases, with 11 bases between. The CDR3 has 14 amino acids. Germline V gene lookup returns CDR1 SGDLS and CDR2 YYNGEE. The CDR3 region is CASSVQTGADTQYF. CDR3 DNA: TGTGCCAGCAGCGTGCAGACTGGGGCAGATACGCAGTATTTT.